The entry below describes one TCR beta chain. The sample originates from a study of T cell changes during pregnancy in multiple sclerosis. Profiled with immunoSEQ multiplex PCR; TCRdb holds only in-frame clones, not every one. This sample has about 52,000 clones, with around 94% found just once. This clonotype was obtained from a female donor with multiple sclerosis, enrolled in a pregnancy study. The starting material was CD4+ T cells from peripheral blood mononuclear cells, obtained in the third trimester of pregnancy.

For the CDR3, the DNA is TGTGCCAGCAGCCCAGGGGTAGGTTCACCCCTCCACTTT. Translating it yields CASSPGVGSPLHF. V gene TRBV9 combines with J gene TRBJ1-6, with a possible D match to TRBD1 (6 bases). This CDR3 has 13 amino acids. V shed 4 bases and J shed 9 bases, with 11 bases lying between them. Germline-derived CDR1 and CDR2 are SGDLS and YYNGEE.